The source of this T cell receptor (beta chain) is a study of early T cells in non-severe SARS-CoV-2 infection. Overall study: Bulk RNA taken from unsorted whole blood was sequenced, leaving chains unpaired.

Ten or more counts support this clonotype. Researchers tagged individual cDNA molecules with unique molecular identifiers. MiXCR, run by TCRdb on the 5' RACE reads, gives a single entry per CDR3 protein. The table records some 50,000 distinct CDR3 sequences, about 9.7% of them present only once. The J segment lost 0 bases and the V segment lost 3 bases, leaving 4 bases of the junction unmatched. CDR1 is MNHEY, CDR2 SVGAGI, per germline. The CDR3 runs 16 residues. The V and J genes are TRBV6-5 and TRBJ1-3; 8 nucleotides agree with TRBD1. The material sequenced was whole blood. This TCR was recovered from an adult who was a healthcare worker with PCR-confirmed SARS-CoV-2 infection or an uninfected control (not recorded which). This chain's CDR3 is CASSYGTGLSGNTIYF. The CDR3 bases are TGTGCCAGCAGTTATGGGACAGGTCTCTCTGGAAACACCATATATTTT.